This T cell receptor beta chain was recorded in a study of blood T cell repertoires in COVID-19. Overall study: COVID-19 samples from acute and convalescent phases originated in the United States, Italy and Spain. From T cells, B-cell-depleted T cells, or PBMCs came the material, which was cDNA or gDNA.

Source study methods: From reference gene primer amplification, estimates of nucleated cell counts were derived. Profiled with immunoSEQ multiplex PCR; TCRdb holds only in-frame clones, not every one. The DNA was the basis for D and trimming; V, J and clone size are from that table. The repertoire includes fewer than 130,000 clones, around 82% of them detected once, and approximately 16% sits in the top ten. V was pared by 3 bases and J by 5 bases, with 14 bases between. CDR1 and CDR2 (germline): GTSNPN, SVGIG (reference sequence). The CDR3 runs 14 residues. Sequencing was carried out using peripheral blood. This chain links TRBV30 with TRBJ2-1; D is possibly TRBD1 (5 bases). The source of this sequence is a woman aged 60-75 years with acute or convalescent COVID-19. The CDR3 nucleotides are TGTGCCTGGAGCATGGGGCTGCCGGACAATGAGCAGTTCTTC. This codes for CAWSMGLPDNEQFF. The full variable domain, in which reference TRBV30 and TRBJ2-1 provide the parts outside the CDR3, is SQTIHQWPATLVQPVGSPLSLECTVEGTSNPNLYWYRQAAGRGLQLLFYSVGIGQISSEVPQNLSASRPQDRQFILSSKKLLLSDSGFYLCAWSMGLPDNEQFFGPGTRLTVL.